The 28 T cell receptor beta chains reported below all come from one sample, sequenced in a study of blood T cells in healthy people across ages. With a J-beta primer mix and a sample-barcoded 5' primer, a second PCR ran about 6 to 11 cycles. TCRdb redid the calling of the 5' RACE reads with MiXCR, one entry per CDR3 protein. The sample has 700,000 to 800,000 distinct CDR3 sequences; around 46% are singletons. The sequencing sample was made of blood. The origin of the receptors is a woman in her sixties in good health.

The V gene is TRBV4-2, the J gene TRBJ2-3, with D possibly TRBD2 on 5 matching bases. The CDR3 has 16 residues. CDR1 is LGHNA, CDR2 YNFKEQ, per germline. V lost 0 bases and J lost 3, with 13 bases in between. In DNA form, the CDR3 reads TGTGCCAGCAGCCAAGATTTTGGAGCGGTTACAGATACGCAGTATTTT. It encodes CASSQDFGAVTDTQYF.

This clonotype appeared once. The genes are TRBV7-2 and TRBJ1-2; D gene unclear. Germline V CDR1 and CDR2: SGHTA, FQGNSA. V was pared by 0 bases and J by 0 bases, with 14 bases between. The CDR3 has 17 amino acids. CDR3 sequence reads: CASSLALVLGANYGYTF. The CDR3 DNA sequence: TGTGCCAGCAGCTTAGCGTTGGTCCTCGGAGCTAACTATGGCTACACCTTC.

This clonotype has just one count. The rearrangement joins TRBV5-1 to TRBJ2-3; TRBD1 agrees at 11 bases. Unmatched junction bases numbered 14, after V lost 4 bases and J lost 4 bases. CDR3 length equals 18 residues. CDR1 is SGHRS and CDR2 is YFSETQ in the germline V gene. The CDR3 spells CASSHSLRDRGFADTQYF. DNA for the CDR3: TGCGCCAGCAGCCATTCGCTCCGGGACAGGGGGTTTGCAGATACGCAGTATTTT.

CDR3 region: CASSWDRENIQYF. The CDR3 nucleotides are TGTGCCAGCAGCTGGGACAGGGAAAACATTCAGTACTTC. J is TRBJ2-7 and V is TRBV5-4; 9 bases match TRBD1. Near its end, the DNA agrees better with TRBJ2-4, so the J call may be wrong. This CDR3 is 13 amino acids long. Germline V gives CDR1 SGHNT, CDR2 YYREEE (reference sequence).

This clonotype was seen ten or more times. The rearrangement links TRBV29-1 to TRBJ2-7; TRBD2 might be the D (5 bases). The V end was cut by 1 base, the J end by 2 bases, with 21 bases between. The CDR3 runs 17 residues. Germline values: CDR1 SQVTM, CDR2 ANQGSEA. The DNA of the CDR3 is TGCAGCGTTGAAGGACCCCGGGGTGGCGAGGGAACCTACGAGCAGTACTTC. This codes for CSVEGPRGGEGTYEQYF.

The chain has TRBV6-1 and TRBJ2-3, with 7 bases fitting TRBD2. Germline V gene data show CDR1 as MNHNS and CDR2 as SASEGT. The CDR3 has 17 amino acids. V gave up 5 bases and J gave up 2 bases; unmatched junction bases: 13. This chain's CDR3 is CASSRLVLRGYTDTQYF. In DNA, the CDR3 is TGTGCCAGCAGTCGACTGGTGTTGCGGGGGTACACAGATACGCAGTATTTT.

The chain is built from TRBV7-2 and TRBJ2-7, with 9 bases identical to TRBD2. The V gene's germline CDR1 is SGHTA and CDR2 FQGNSA. The junction had 9 bases not matched to a gene; V was cut back by 4 bases and J by 2 bases. This CDR3 is 16 amino acids long. Written as DNA, the CDR3 is TGTGCCAGCAGCTCCCCGGGGCGGGAGGGAGCCTACGAGCAGTACTTC. Translation: CASSSPGREGAYEQYF.

A few counts support this clonotype. Being one base from a much bigger clone, this may be a read error. V is TRBV5-6 and J is TRBJ2-6, with unresolved D. V lost 1 base and J lost 0, with 17 bases in between. The CDR3 contains 19 residues. The germline gives CDR1 SGHDT, CDR2 YYEEEE. The CDR3 here is CASSLNRRFGDSGANVLTF. In DNA, the CDR3 is TGTGCCAGCAGCTTGAATCGCAGATTTGGGGACTCTGGGGCCAACGTCCTGACTTTC.

The V gene is TRBV5-1, the J gene TRBJ2-1; a weak D match, TRBD1 (6 bases). The CDR3 totals 13 residues. V lost 7 bases to trimming and J lost 15 bases, with 23 bases between them. Germline V gives CDR1 SGHRS, CDR2 YFSETQ. The CDR3 coding sequence is TGCGCCAGCTCCCCCGGGACAACATCCGGGATGTTCTTC. Its translation: CASSPGTTSGMFF.

V gene TRBV4-2 combines with J gene TRBJ2-5; D possibly corresponds to TRBD2 (5 bases). The V gene's germline CDR1 is LGHNA and CDR2 YNFKEQ. The CDR3 runs 14 residues. V gave up 4 bases and J gave up 11 bases, with 20 bases separating them. CDR3 in DNA: TGTGCCAGCAGCCCACGGACTCCCATTCCTGAGCAGTACTTC. This gives the protein CASSPRTPIPEQYF.

The CDR3, as DNA: TGCAGTGCTAGTCCGAACTCCTACGAGCAGTACTTC. Translated: CSASPNSYEQYF. This rearrangement joins TRBV20-1 to TRBJ2-7; D gene unclear. CDR3 length: 12 residues. Germline lookup yields CDR1 DFQATT and CDR2 SNEGSKA (reference sequence). The V gene lost 3 bases and the J gene lost 0 bases, with 6 bases spanning the gap.

The rearrangement joins TRBV12-3 or TRBV12-4 to TRBJ2-7; perhaps D is TRBD1 or TRBD2 (5 bases each). There are 16 residues in the CDR3. With 7 bases removed from V and 3 bases from J, the gap between germline ends came to 22 bases. In DNA, the CDR3 is TGTGCCAGCAATCCGGGGCAACCCAAAGGGCACTACGAGCAGTACTTC. It codes for CASNPGQPKGHYEQYF.

Of note for this clonotype: Mismatch with germline at one junction end may stem from a read error. V and J are TRBV27 and TRBJ1-1, with D perhaps matching TRBD1 (5 bases). CDR1 and CDR2 (germline): MNHEY, SMNVEV (reference sequence). CDR3 size: 14 residues. The CDR3 is CASILRGGNTEAFF. CDR3 bases: TGTGCCAGCATTTTACGGGGCGGGAACACTGAAGCTTTCTTT.

The chain recombines TRBV5-1 with TRBJ2-7; 11 positions agree with TRBD2. Trimming took 4 bases from V and 3 from J; bases not matched to a gene: 9. The germline V gene encodes CDR1 SGHRS and CDR2 YFSETQ. This CDR3 comprises 16 residues. The CDR3 region is CASSALTSGVHYEQYF. The CDR3, as DNA: TGCGCCAGCAGCGCGTTGACTAGCGGGGTTCACTACGAGCAGTACTTC.

This chain joins TRBV11-2 and TRBJ2-4; D may be TRBD1 or TRBD2 (5 bases each). The DNA end is a closer match to TRBJ2-7, so the J assignment may be wrong. The germline V gene has CDR1 SGHAT and CDR2 FQNNGV. The CDR3 spans 16 residues. The CDR3 nucleotides are TGTGCCAGCAGCTTAGTTGACCTGATGGGACCTAACGAGCAGTACTTC. This codes for CASSLVDLMGPNEQYF.

V is TRBV28 and J is TRBJ2-7; 9 nucleotides align to TRBD2. The J segment lost 5 bases and the V segment lost 8 bases, leaving 10 bases of the junction unmatched. Looked up from germline, CDR1 is MDHEN and CDR2 is SYDVKM. This CDR3 region has 14 residues. In nucleotides, the CDR3 is TGTGCCAGCCTAGGGGCGGGAGGGCCTGACGAGCAGTACTTC. Translating gives CASLGAGGPDEQYF.

As for this clonotype: The junction differs from germline at one of its ends, possibly a read error. The V call is TRBV5-1, the J call TRBJ2-5; D might be TRBD1 (5 bases). The DNA matches TRBJ2-7 better at its end, which makes the J call doubtful. This CDR3 is built from 12 residues. Per germline, CDR1 SGHRS and CDR2 YFSETQ. For the CDR3, the DNA is TGCGCCGGCAGCTTGCAGGGTTACGAGCAGTACTTC. As protein: CAGSLQGYEQYF.

This chain uses TRBV13 with TRBJ2-1, with a possible D match to TRBD2 (7 bases). V shed 0 bases and J shed 9 bases, with 12 bases lying between them. CDR1 is PRHDT, CDR2 FYEKMQ, per germline (reference sequence). The CDR3 length is 14 residues. The CDR3, as DNA: TGTGCCAGCAGCTTAGGCGGCGGGGGCGGTGAGCAGTTCTTC. It yields the protein CASSLGGGGGEQFF.

The genes are TRBV6-1 and TRBJ2-5, with D perhaps matching TRBD1 (6 bases). Germline V CDR1 and CDR2: MNHNS, SASEGT. The ends were cut back, 4 bases at V and 1 base at J, with 10 bases in the middle. The CDR3 length is 14 residues. The CDR3 sequence is CASSVQGIQETQYF. The CDR3 DNA reads as TGTGCCAGCAGTGTTCAGGGGATCCAAGAGACCCAGTACTTC.

The V and J genes are TRBV18 and TRBJ2-7; 10 bases are shared with TRBD1. The J segment lost 3 bases and the V segment lost 0 bases, leaving 2 bases of the junction unmatched. Germline V lookup: CDR1 KGHSH, CDR2 LQKENI. This CDR3 has 15 residues. CDR3 nucleotide sequence: TGTGCCAGCTCACCACCGCGGACAGGGGGCTACGAGCAGTACTTC. It translates to CASSPPRTGGYEQYF.

With respect to this clonotype: A read error may account for a junction end that differs from germline. CDR3 loop: CASSTRTANTGEPFF. For the CDR3, the DNA is TGTGCCAGCAGCACAAGGACGGCGAACACCGGGGAGCCGTTTTTT. This rearrangement joins TRBV7-2 to TRBJ2-2; tentatively, D is TRBD2 (5 bases). Germline CDR1 SGHTA, CDR2 FQGNSA. The length of the CDR3 is 15 residues.

The chain employs TRBV20-1 and TRBJ2-7, with 10 bases identical to TRBD1. This CDR3 contains 15 residues. V was clipped by 5 bases and J by 3 bases; unmatched bases: 10. Germline lookup yields CDR1 DFQATT and CDR2 SNEGSKA (reference sequence). The CDR3 DNA reads TGCAGTGCTCCCAACAACGGACAGGGGGTCTACGAGCAGTACTTC. This translates into CSAPNNGQGVYEQYF.

V usage is TRBV27 and J usage is TRBJ2-7, with D tentatively TRBD2 (5 bases). Trimming took 0 bases from V and 2 from J, leaving 11 bases between them. The CDR3 extends over 15 amino acids. The V gene's germline CDR1 is MNHEY and CDR2 SMNVEV (reference sequence). This chain's CDR3 is CASSLSDYSPYEQYF. As DNA, the CDR3 is TGTGCCAGCAGTTTATCCGACTACTCTCCCTACGAGCAGTACTTC.

This clonotype was recorded a few times. This chain joins TRBV20-1 and TRBJ1-4, with 10 bases identical to TRBD1. Germline assignment: CDR1 DFQATT and CDR2 SNEGSKA (reference sequence). The CDR3 consists of 14 residues. Unmatched junction bases numbered 4, after V lost 2 bases and J lost 7 bases. CDR3 amino acids: CSARRQGAVEKLFF. Written as DNA, the CDR3 is TGCAGTGCTAGACGACAGGGGGCGGTTGAAAAACTGTTTTTT.

Comment on this clonotype: Given a much more abundant clone one base away, this may be a read error. The chain is built from TRBV12-3 or TRBV12-4 and TRBJ1-2; D is ambiguous. The CDR3 length is 13 residues. V was shortened by 11 bases and J by 6 bases, with 19 bases between the two germline ends. CDR3 residues: CAGTYAGVDGYTF. As DNA, the CDR3 is TGTGCCGGCACTTACGCGGGTGTCGATGGCTACACCTTC.

The chain joins TRBV24-1 to TRBJ2-1; no clear D gene. Germline CDR1 reads KGHDR; CDR2 reads SFDVKD. V lost 0 bases and J 2 bases, leaving 10 bases between the germline ends. This CDR3 has 16 residues. The CDR3, as DNA: TGTGCCACCAGTGATTTGGCCCGCGCCCCCTACAATGAGCAGTTCTTC. It translates to CATSDLARAPYNEQFF.

The rearrangement joins TRBV12-3 or TRBV12-4 to TRBJ2-3; no reliable D call. Trimming removed 2 bases from V and 0 bases from J, with 12 bases in between. This CDR3 region has 16 residues. DNA of the CDR3: TGTGCCAGCAGTTTAACGGCTTCGCTCAGCACAGATACGCAGTATTTT. The encoded protein is CASSLTASLSTDTQYF.

The chain uses TRBV4-1 and TRBJ2-3, with 9 bases that match TRBD1. Germline V lookup: CDR1 MGHRA, CDR2 YSYEKL. This CDR3 is 15 amino acids long. Unmatched junction bases numbered 4, after V lost 2 bases and J lost 4 bases. In DNA, the CDR3 is TGCGCCAGCAGCCAACTACAGGGGGCGGCAGATACGCAGTATTTT. It translates to CASSQLQGAADTQYF.